The rows below give T cell receptor beta chains drawn from one sample of a study of blood T cell repertoires in COVID-19. Libraries were prepared by immunoSEQ multiplex PCR; TCRdb keeps only in-frame clonotypes and omits some of them. The sample gives 80,000 or so clones, 82% of which show up once; 7.4% is in the top ten. Material: peripheral blood. These TCRs come from a human donor in a cohort sampled during active COVID-19. The CDR3 runs from the conserved cysteine through the conserved F or W. The D gene is left open where the match is weak. Clone size is stated in some rows and not others, as once, few, many or a class when expanded.

cdr3_nt,cdr3_aa,clone_size,d_call,v_call,j_call
TGTGCCAGCAGCAAGCCGGGACAGAACACTGAAGCTTTCTTT,CASSKPGQNTEAFF,-,-,TRBV5-4,TRBJ1-1
TGTGCCAGCAGCTTGCGGGGAGGAAACACCATATATTTT,CASSLRGGNTIYF,-,-,TRBV5-5,TRBJ1-3
TGTGCCAGCTCACTCGACAGGGCTTCCAATCAGCCCCAGCATTTT,CASSLDRASNQPQHF,few,TRBD1,TRBV18,TRBJ1-5
TGTGCCAGCAGCTTACAGGGATTTCCTGGAAACACCATATATTTT,CASSLQGFPGNTIYF,-,-,TRBV5-4,TRBJ1-3
TGTGCCAGCAGCCAAGAAAGCGGGACAGGGGTCGAGCAGTACTTC,CASSQESGTGVEQYF,once,TRBD1,TRBV3-1/TRBV3-2,TRBJ2-7
TGTGCCAGCAGCTTAGCCAGCGAGCGGACCGTCCTGACTTTC,CASSLASERTVLTF,-,-,TRBV7-2,TRBJ2-6
TGTGCCAGCAGCTTACTTAACTATGGCTACACCTTC,CASSLLNYGYTF,-,-,TRBV7-2,TRBJ1-2
TGTGCCAGCTCACTCCTCCGTGACCAAGAGACCCAGTACTTC,CASSLLRDQETQYF,-,-,TRBV18,TRBJ2-5
TGTGCCAGCGACAGGGTTAACTATGGCTACACCTTC,CASDRVNYGYTF,-,TRBD1,TRBV2,TRBJ1-2
TGTGCCAGCTCACCACAGATTCGACAGGGGGATGGCTACACCTTC,CASSPQIRQGDGYTF,few,TRBD1,TRBV18,TRBJ1-2
TGCAGTGCTAGTGCAGGGGGCGCTTTCGCGTACGAGCAGTACTTC,CSASAGGAFAYEQYF,-,TRBD1,TRBV20-1,TRBJ2-7
TGTGCCAGCAGCGTCGAACCGGGCACTGAAGCTTTCTTT,CASSVEPGTEAFF,-,-,TRBV9,TRBJ1-1
TGTGCCAGCAGCGACCCGCGGGGGATTGAAAAACTGTTTTTT,CASSDPRGIEKLFF,-,-,TRBV9,TRBJ1-4
TGTGCCAGCAGTGAAGCGCTCAATACAGGGTACAGGTACTTC,CASSEALNTGYRYF,few,-,TRBV2,TRBJ2-7
TGCAGCGTCGAACGTGGGACAGGGCGAGATACGCAGTATTTT,CSVERGTGRDTQYF,-,TRBD1,TRBV29-1,TRBJ2-3
TGTGCCAGCAGACAGTCCCCTACCTACGAGCAGTACTTC,CASRQSPTYEQYF,-,-,TRBV2,TRBJ2-7
TGTGCCAGCAGCTTCCTACCGGGGACCTACGAGCAGTACTTC,CASSFLPGTYEQYF,few,-,TRBV7-2,TRBJ2-7